Each of the 15 T cell receptor beta chains below was sequenced from the same sample in a study of CD8 T cells in ankylosing spondylitis. TCRdb redid the calling of the 5' RACE reads with MiXCR, one entry per CDR3 protein. This table has about 130,000 distinct CDR3 sequences, roughly a tenth appearing once. Sequenced input: blood, either unsorted or a sorted T cell fraction (not recorded which). Receptors originate from a male donor with ankylosing spondylitis or in good health (not recorded which).

In this sample, this clonotype turned up many times. CDR3 region: CASSWRTRSYNEQFF. The CDR3 DNA sequence: TGTGCCAGTAGTTGGAGGACTAGGTCCTACAATGAGCAGTTCTTC. This chain uses TRBV19 with TRBJ2-1, with 7 bases fitting TRBD2. The V and J ends lost 5 bases and 1 base, in that order; junction bases with no gene match: 5. Germline lookup yields CDR1 LNHDA and CDR2 SQIVND (reference sequence). The CDR3 covers 15 residues.

This clonotype has only a few counts. V is TRBV18 and J is TRBJ1-1; D unresolved. The V end was cut by 5 bases, the J end by 1 base, with 8 bases between. CDR1 is KGHSH, CDR2 LQKENI, per germline. The CDR3 loop spans 13 amino acids. CDR3 region: CASSANTNTEAFF. CDR3 bases: TGTGCCAGCTCAGCGAATACGAACACTGAAGCTTTCTTT. The full variable domain, with the rest looked up from reference TRBV18 and TRBJ1-1, is NAGVMQNPRHLVRRRGQEARLRCSPMKGHSHVYWYRQLPEEGLKFMVYLQKENIIDESGMPKERFSAEFPKEGPSILRIQQVVRGDSAAYFCASSANTNTEAFFGQGTRLTVV.

Many counts were recorded for this clonotype. The chain links TRBV6-2 or TRBV6-3 to TRBJ1-5, with D unresolved. CDR1 and CDR2 (germline): MNHEY, SVGEGT. The CDR3 is 12 residues long. Trimming removed 9 bases at V and 0 bases at J, with 6 bases between. CDR3 sequence (DNA): TGTGCCAGTGCGGCTAGCAATCAGCCCCAGCATTTT. Translation: CASAASNQPQHF.

This clonotype was recorded many times. The CDR3 here is CASSLGAGGYEQYF. CDR3 nucleotide sequence: TGTGCCAGCAGTTTGGGGGCAGGGGGCTACGAGCAGTACTTC. The chain combines TRBV12-3 or TRBV12-4 with TRBJ2-7; TRBD1 agrees at 7 bases. The CDR3 extends over 14 amino acids. The V and J ends lost 3 bases and 3 bases, in that order; junction bases with no gene match: 5.

The gene calls are TRBV4-2 and TRBJ1-5, with a tentative D call TRBD1 (5 bases). The V end lost 0 bases, the J end lost 1 base, and 16 bases lay between the germline ends. CDR1 is LGHNA and CDR2 is YNFKEQ in the germline V gene. This CDR3 spans 18 amino acids. The CDR3 sequence: CASSQEVEGPGSNQPQHF. In DNA form, the CDR3 reads TGTGCCAGCAGCCAAGAGGTTGAGGGGCCAGGGAGCAATCAGCCCCAGCATTTT.

This clonotype was counted ten times or more. The gene calls are TRBV20-1 and TRBJ2-2; D unresolved. The germline gives CDR1 DFQATT, CDR2 SNEGSKA (reference sequence). Trimming shortened V by 4 bases and J by 3 bases, and 12 bases separated the two germline ends. The CDR3 totals 14 residues. The CDR3 DNA reads TGCAGTGCTAAAGGCGAGCAGGACACCGGGGAGCTGTTTTTT. Translating it yields CSAKGEQDTGELFF.

This clonotype was seen repeatedly, ten times or more. The rearrangement links TRBV7-8 to TRBJ2-7; D gene unclear. From germline, CDR1 is SGHVS and CDR2 FQNEAQ. Trimming removed 5 bases at V and 2 bases at J, with 16 bases between. The length of the CDR3 is 15 residues. This chain's CDR3 is CASSRMSSSPYEQYF. As DNA, the CDR3 is TGTGCCAGCAGCCGCATGTCGAGCTCTCCCTACGAGCAGTACTTC.

Many counts were recorded for this clonotype. V usage is TRBV9 and J usage is TRBJ2-7; D is uncertain. Per germline, CDR1 SGDLS and CDR2 YYNGEE. V was cut by 3 bases and J by 2 bases, with 12 bases left in between. CDR3 size: 14 residues. In DNA, the CDR3 is TGTGCCAGCAGCGCCGGCACCGGAACCTACGAGCAGTACTTC. It is translated as CASSAGTGTYEQYF.

Ten or more counts support this clonotype. V gene TRBV28 combines with J gene TRBJ2-3, with no clear D. From germline, CDR1 is MDHEN and CDR2 SYDVKM. CDR3 length: 11 amino acids. Trimming stripped 5 bases from V and 5 bases from J, with 5 bases between. CDR3 nucleotide sequence: TGTGCCAGCAGTCTCAAAGATACGCAGTATTTT. It is translated as CASSLKDTQYF.

This chain joins TRBV5-1 and TRBJ2-1; 9 bases fit TRBD2. The V gene end was trimmed by 7 bases and the J gene end by 7 bases; junction bases not matched to a gene: 6. The CDR3 spans 13 residues. Germline CDR1 is SGHRS and CDR2 is YFSETQ. The CDR3 loop is CASGLGLANEQFF. In DNA, the CDR3 is TGCGCCAGCGGACTAGGACTAGCGAATGAGCAGTTCTTC.

J is TRBJ2-1 and V is TRBV5-1, with TRBD2 identical over 8 bases. V lost 0 bases and J lost 9; bases outside the gene matches: 8. The CDR3 is 15 residues long. CDR1 and CDR2 (germline): SGHRS, YFSETQ. CDR3 sequence: CASSLEAGRVGEQFF. The CDR3 DNA is TGCGCCAGCAGCTTGGAAGCCGGGAGGGTGGGTGAGCAGTTCTTC.

The chain uses TRBV29-1 and TRBJ2-4, with D perhaps TRBD2 (6 bases). Germline V CDR1 and CDR2: SQVTM, ANQGSEA. V dropped 0 bases and J dropped 0 bases, with 9 bases sitting between them. This CDR3 is built from 15 residues. Here the CDR3 reads CSVEDRREAKNIQYF. CDR3 coding DNA: TGCAGCGTTGAAGATCGGCGGGAAGCCAAAAACATTCAGTACTTC. The full variable domain, in which reference TRBV29-1 and TRBJ2-4 provide the parts outside the CDR3, is SAVISQKPSRDICQRGTSLTIQCQVDSQVTMMFWYRQQPGQSLTLIATANQGSEATYESGFVIDKFPISRPNLTFSTLTVSNMSPEDSSIYLCSVEDRREAKNIQYFGAGTRLSVL.

This clonotype was detected a few times. The rearrangement links TRBV11-2 to TRBJ2-7, with D perhaps TRBD1 or TRBD2 (5 bases each). Germline CDR1 reads SGHAT; CDR2 reads FQNNGV. This CDR3 comprises 14 residues. V gave up 4 bases and J gave up 2 bases, with 12 bases separating them. The CDR3: CASSSGTAPYEQYF. Written as DNA, the CDR3 is TGTGCCAGCAGCTCCGGGACGGCACCCTACGAGCAGTACTTC.

This clonotype was seen many times. The chain has TRBV27 and TRBJ2-7; D remains ambiguous. The CDR3 length is 14 residues. Germline V gives CDR1 MNHEY, CDR2 SMNVEV (reference sequence). Trimming left V 4 bases short and J 3 bases short, with 13 bases between. CDR3 sequence (DNA): TGTGCCAGCAGTTCCGTTGTGGGGAACTACGAGCAGTACTTC. Residues: CASSSVVGNYEQYF.

This clonotype was observed a few times. V and J are TRBV4-3 and TRBJ1-2; the D gene is possibly TRBD1 (6 bases). The germline V gene encodes CDR1 LGHNA and CDR2 YSLEER. The CDR3 spans 15 residues. Between the trimmed V and J ends, which lost 2 bases and 5 bases, there was a span of 15 bases. The CDR3 DNA reads TGCGCCAGCAGCCAAAACAGGGTAGCGGGATATGGCTACACCTTC. Residues: CASSQNRVAGYGYTF.